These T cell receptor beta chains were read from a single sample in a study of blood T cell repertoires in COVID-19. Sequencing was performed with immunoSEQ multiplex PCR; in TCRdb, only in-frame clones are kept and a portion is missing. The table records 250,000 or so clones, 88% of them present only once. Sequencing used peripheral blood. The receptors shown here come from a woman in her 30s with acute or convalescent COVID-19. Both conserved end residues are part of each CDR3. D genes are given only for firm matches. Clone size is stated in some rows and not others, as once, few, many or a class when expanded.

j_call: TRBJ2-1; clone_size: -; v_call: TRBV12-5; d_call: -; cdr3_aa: CASGSGSSGTYNEQFF; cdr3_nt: TGTGCTAGTGGGTCCGGAAGTAGCGGAACCTACAATGAGCAGTTCTTC
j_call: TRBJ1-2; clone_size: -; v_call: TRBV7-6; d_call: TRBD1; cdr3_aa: CASSLGTGGDGYTF; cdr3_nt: TGTGCCAGCAGCTTAGGGACAGGGGGCGATGGCTACACCTTC
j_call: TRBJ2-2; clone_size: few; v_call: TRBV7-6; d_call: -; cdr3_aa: CASSLGLYGELFF; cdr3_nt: TGTGCCAGCAGCTTAGGACTTTACGGGGAGCTGTTTTTT
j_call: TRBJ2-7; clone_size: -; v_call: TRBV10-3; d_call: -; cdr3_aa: CATEEGEQYF; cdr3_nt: TGTGCCACCGAGGAGGGCGAGCAGTACTTC
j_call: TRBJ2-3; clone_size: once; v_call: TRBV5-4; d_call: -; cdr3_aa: CASSLEVAPAADTQYF; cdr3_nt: TGTGCCAGCAGCTTGGAAGTAGCCCCAGCAGCAGATACGCAGTATTTT
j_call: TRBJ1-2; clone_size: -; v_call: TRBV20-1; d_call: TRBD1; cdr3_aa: CSATGNGYTF; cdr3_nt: TGCAGTGCGACAGGGAATGGCTACACCTTC
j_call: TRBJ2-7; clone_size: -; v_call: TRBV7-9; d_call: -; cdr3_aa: CASSLASSYEQYF; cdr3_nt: TGTGCCAGCAGCTTAGCTAGCTCGTACGAGCAGTACTTC
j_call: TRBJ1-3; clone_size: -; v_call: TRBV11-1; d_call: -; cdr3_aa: CASSFKSSGNTIYF; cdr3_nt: TGTGCCAGCAGCTTCAAGAGCTCTGGAAACACCATATATTTT
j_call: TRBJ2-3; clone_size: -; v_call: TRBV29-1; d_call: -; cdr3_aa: CSVRILSGRGADTQYF; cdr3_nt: TGCAGCGTTAGGATCTTATCCGGGAGAGGGGCAGATACGCAGTATTTT
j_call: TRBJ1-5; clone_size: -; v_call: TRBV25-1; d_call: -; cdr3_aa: CASSDLQGQPQHF; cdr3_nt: TGTGCCAGCAGTGATCTACAGGGTCAGCCCCAGCATTTT
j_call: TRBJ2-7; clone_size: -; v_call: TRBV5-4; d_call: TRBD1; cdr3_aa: CASSRTGEYEQYF; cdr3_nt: TGTGCCAGCAGCCGGACAGGGGAATACGAGCAGTACTTC
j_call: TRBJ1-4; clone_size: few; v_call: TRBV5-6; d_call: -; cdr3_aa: CASSDNPGINEKLFF; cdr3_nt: TGTGCCAGCAGCGATAACCCAGGGATTAATGAAAAACTGTTTTTT
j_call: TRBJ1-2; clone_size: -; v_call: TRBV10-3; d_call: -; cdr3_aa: CATDRTDLNYGYTF; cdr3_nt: TGTGCCACCGATAGGACAGATTTAAACTATGGCTACACCTTC
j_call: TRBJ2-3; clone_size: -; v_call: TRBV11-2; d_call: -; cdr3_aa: CASSFLGQSRTDTQYF; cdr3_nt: TGTGCCAGCAGCTTTCTGGGGCAGAGTAGGACAGATACGCAGTATTTT
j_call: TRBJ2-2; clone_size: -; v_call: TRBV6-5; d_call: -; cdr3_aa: CASSLRTANTGELFF; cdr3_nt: TGTGCCAGCAGTCTTCGGACAGCGAACACCGGGGAGCTGTTTTTT
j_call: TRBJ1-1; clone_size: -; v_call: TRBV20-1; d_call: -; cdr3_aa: CSARDLGEAFF; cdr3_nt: TGCAGTGCTAGAGATCTCGGTGAAGCTTTCTTT
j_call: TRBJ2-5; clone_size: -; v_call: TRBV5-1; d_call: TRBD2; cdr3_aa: CASSLAGTQETQYF; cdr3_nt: TGCGCCAGCAGCTTAGCGGGGACCCAAGAGACCCAGTACTTC
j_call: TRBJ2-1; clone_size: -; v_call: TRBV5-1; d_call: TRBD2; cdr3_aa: CASSLDGRIYNEQFF; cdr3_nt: TGCGCCAGCAGCTTGGACGGGAGGATCTACAATGAGCAGTTCTTC
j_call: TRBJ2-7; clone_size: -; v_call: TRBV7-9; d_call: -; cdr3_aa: CASSRDGTPIEQYF; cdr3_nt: TGTGCCAGCAGCAGGGACGGGACTCCGATCGAGCAGTACTTC
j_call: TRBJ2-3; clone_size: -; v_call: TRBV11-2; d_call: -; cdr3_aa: CASSPRTNYGADTQYF; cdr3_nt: TGTGCCAGCAGCCCACGGACTAACTATGGGGCAGATACGCAGTATTTT
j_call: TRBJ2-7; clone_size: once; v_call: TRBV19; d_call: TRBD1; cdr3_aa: CATSTGAMGYEQYF; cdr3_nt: TGTGCCACTTCGACAGGGGCCATGGGTTACGAGCAGTACTTC
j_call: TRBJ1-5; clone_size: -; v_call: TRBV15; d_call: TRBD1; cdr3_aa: CATSREGTVSNQPQHF; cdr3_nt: TGTGCCACCAGCAGAGAAGGGACAGTTAGCAATCAGCCCCAGCATTTT
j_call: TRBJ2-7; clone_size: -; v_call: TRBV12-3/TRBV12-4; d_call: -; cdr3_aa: CASSVAGFEQYF; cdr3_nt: TGTGCCAGCAGCGTCGCGGGTTTCGAGCAGTACTTC
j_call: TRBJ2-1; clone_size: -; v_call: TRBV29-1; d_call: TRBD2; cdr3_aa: CSVDSLAGKDEQFF; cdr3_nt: TGCAGCGTTGATTCGCTAGCGGGAAAAGATGAGCAGTTCTTC
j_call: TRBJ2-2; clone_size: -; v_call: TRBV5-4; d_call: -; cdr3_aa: CASSNGGLPNTGELFF; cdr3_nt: TGTGCCAGCAGCAACGGAGGTCTACCGAACACCGGGGAGCTGTTTTTT
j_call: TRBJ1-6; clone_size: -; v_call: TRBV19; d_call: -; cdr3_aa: CASSSGWADYNSPLHF; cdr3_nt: TGTGCCAGTAGTAGTGGTTGGGCAGACTATAATTCACCCCTCCACTTT
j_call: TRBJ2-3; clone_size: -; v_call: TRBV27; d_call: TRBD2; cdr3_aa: CASSFRTSGRSDTQYF; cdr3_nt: TGTGCCAGCAGTTTCAGGACTAGCGGGAGATCGGATACGCAGTATTTT
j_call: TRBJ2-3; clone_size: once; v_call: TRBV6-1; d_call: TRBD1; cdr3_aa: CASSEATGGSTDTQYF; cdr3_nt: TGTGCCAGCAGTGAAGCGACAGGGGGGAGCACAGATACGCAGTATTTT
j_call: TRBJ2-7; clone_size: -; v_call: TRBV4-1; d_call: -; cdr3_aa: CASSQMSSYEQYF; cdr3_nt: TGCGCCAGCAGCCAAATGTCTTCCTACGAGCAGTACTTC
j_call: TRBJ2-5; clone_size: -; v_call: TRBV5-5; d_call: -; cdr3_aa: CASSLEQEASEVTQYF; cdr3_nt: TGTGCCAGCAGCTTGGAGCAGGAGGCCAGTGAGGTGACCCAGTACTTC
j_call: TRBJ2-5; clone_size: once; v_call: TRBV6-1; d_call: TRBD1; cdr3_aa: CASSEAGQGGETQYF; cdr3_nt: TGTGCCAGCAGTGAAGCGGGACAGGGAGGGGAGACCCAGTACTTC
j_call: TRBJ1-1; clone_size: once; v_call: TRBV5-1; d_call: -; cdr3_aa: CASSLASGNTEAFF; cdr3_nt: TGCGCCAGCAGCTTGGCCTCGGGGAACACTGAAGCTTTCTTT
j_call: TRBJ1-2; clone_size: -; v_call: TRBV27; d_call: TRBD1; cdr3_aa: CASSFGDRLNYGYTF; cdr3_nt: TGTGCCAGCAGTTTTGGGGACAGACTTAACTATGGCTACACCTTC
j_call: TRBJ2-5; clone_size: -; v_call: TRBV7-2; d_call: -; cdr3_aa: CASSLATAAETQYF; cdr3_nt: TGTGCCAGCAGCTTAGCCACAGCGGCGGAGACCCAGTACTTC
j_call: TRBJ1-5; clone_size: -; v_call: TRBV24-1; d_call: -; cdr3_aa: CALRGGAQPQHF; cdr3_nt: TGTGCCTTGCGGGGGGGGGCCCAGCCCCAGCATTTT
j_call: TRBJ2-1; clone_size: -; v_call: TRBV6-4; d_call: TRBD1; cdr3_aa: CASSASGQGNNEQFF; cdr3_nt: TGTGCCAGCAGTGCCTCGGGACAGGGTAACAATGAGCAGTTCTTC
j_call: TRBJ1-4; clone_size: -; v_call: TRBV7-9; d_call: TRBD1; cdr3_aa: CASSLNPGQNEKLFF; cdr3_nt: TGTGCCAGCAGCTTAAACCCGGGACAGAATGAAAAACTGTTTTTT
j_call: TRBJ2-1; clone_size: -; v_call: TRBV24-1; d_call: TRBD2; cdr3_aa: CATSDVSGSNEQFF; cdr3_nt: TGTGCCACCAGTGATGTAAGCGGGAGCAATGAGCAGTTCTTC
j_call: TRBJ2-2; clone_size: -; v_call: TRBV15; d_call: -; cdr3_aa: CATSRGRAHTGELFF; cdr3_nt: TGTGCCACCAGCAGAGGCAGAGCGCACACCGGGGAGCTGTTTTTT
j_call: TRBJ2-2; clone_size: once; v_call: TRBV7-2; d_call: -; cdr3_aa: CASSLEAGGTGELFF; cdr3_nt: TGTGCCAGCAGCTTAGAGGCCGGGGGAACCGGGGAGCTGTTTTTT